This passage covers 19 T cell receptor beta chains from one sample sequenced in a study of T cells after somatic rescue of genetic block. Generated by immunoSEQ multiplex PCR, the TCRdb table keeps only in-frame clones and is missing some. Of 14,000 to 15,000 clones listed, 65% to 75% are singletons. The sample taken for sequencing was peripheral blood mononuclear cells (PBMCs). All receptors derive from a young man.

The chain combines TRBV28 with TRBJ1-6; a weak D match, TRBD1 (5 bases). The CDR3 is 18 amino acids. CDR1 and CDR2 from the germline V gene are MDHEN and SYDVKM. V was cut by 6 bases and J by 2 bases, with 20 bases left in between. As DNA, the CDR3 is TGTGCCAGCAGCCCGCCCCTAGGACAAAAAACCTATAATTCACCCCTCCACTTT. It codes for CASSPPLGQKTYNSPLHF.

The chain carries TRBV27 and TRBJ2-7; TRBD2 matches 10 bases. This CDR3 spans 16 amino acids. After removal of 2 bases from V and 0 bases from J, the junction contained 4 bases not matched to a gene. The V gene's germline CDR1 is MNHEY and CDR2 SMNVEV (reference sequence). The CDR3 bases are TGTGCCAGCAGTTTAGTTAGCGGGAGGCCCTCCTACGAGCAGTACTTC. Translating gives CASSLVSGRPSYEQYF.

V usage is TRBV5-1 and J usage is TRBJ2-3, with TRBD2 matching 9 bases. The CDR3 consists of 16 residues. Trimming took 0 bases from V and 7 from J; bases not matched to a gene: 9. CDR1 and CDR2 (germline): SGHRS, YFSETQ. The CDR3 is CASSLVASGVGNTQYF. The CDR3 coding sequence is TGCGCCAGCAGCTTGGTGGCTAGCGGGGTGGGAAATACGCAGTATTTT.

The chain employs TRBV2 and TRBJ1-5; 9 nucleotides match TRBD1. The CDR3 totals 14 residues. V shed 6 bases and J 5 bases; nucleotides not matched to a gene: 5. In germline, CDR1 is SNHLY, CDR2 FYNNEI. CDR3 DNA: TGTGCCAGCAGGGCTGACAGGGGGTATCAGCCCCAGCATTTT. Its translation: CASRADRGYQPQHF.

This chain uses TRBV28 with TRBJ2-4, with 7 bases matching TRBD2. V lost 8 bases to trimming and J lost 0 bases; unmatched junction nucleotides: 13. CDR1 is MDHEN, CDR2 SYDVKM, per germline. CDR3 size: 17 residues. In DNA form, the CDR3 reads TGTGCCAGCGGGTCCGGGGGGTGGCCCCTAGCCAAAAACATTCAGTACTTC. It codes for CASGSGGWPLAKNIQYF.

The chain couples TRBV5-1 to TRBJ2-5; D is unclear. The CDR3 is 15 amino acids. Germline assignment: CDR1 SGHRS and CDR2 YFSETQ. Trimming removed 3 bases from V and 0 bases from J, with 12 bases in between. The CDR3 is CASSSSPLYQETQYF. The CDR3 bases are TGCGCCAGCAGCTCGTCTCCTTTGTACCAAGAGACCCAGTACTTC. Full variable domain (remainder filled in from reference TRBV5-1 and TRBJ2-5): KAGVTQTPRYLIKTRGQQVTLSCSPISGHRSVSWYQQTPGQGLQFLFEYFSETQRNKGNFPGRFSGRQFSNSRSEMNVSTLELGDSALYLCASSSSPLYQETQYFGPGTRLLVL.

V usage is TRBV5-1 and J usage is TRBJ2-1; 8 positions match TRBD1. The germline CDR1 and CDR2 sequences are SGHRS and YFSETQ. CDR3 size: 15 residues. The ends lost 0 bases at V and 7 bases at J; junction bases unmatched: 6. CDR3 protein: CASSLAGQGPNEQFF. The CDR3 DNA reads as TGCGCCAGCAGCTTGGCAGGACAGGGACCGAATGAGCAGTTCTTC.

The CDR3, as DNA: TGTGCCAGCAGCGTAGGTGATCAGGGGGAGCAGTACTTC. Its protein product is CASSVGDQGEQYF. The chain employs TRBV9 and TRBJ2-7; D possibly corresponds to TRBD1 (6 bases). V was clipped by 0 bases and J by 7 bases, with 11 bases between them. Looked up from germline, CDR1 is SGDLS and CDR2 is YYNGEE. The CDR3 extends over 13 amino acids.

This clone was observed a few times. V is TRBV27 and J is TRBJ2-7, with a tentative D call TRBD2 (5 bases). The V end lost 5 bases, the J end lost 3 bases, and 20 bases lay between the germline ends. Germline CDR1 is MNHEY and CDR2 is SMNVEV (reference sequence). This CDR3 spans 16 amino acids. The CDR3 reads CASSPRLSETFYEQYF. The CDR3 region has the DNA TGTGCCAGCAGTCCCAGACTATCCGAAACTTTCTACGAGCAGTACTTC.

The CDR3, as DNA: TGCGCCAGCAGCTCGGGGGGGCCCCCAAGAGGAGAGACCCAGTACTTC. Amino acids: CASSSGGPPRGETQYF. This rearrangement joins TRBV5-1 to TRBJ2-5, with 8 nucleotides matching TRBD2. Germline CDR1 and CDR2: SGHRS and YFSETQ. V shed 3 bases, J shed 4 bases, and the junction held 11 bases outside the gene matches. This CDR3 contains 16 residues.

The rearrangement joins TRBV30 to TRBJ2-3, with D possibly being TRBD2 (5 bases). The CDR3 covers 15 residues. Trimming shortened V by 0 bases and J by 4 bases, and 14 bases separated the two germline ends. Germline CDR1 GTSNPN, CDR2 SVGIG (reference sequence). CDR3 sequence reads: CAWSVRGLAADTQYF. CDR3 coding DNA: TGTGCCTGGAGTGTACGGGGTCTAGCAGCAGATACGCAGTATTTT.

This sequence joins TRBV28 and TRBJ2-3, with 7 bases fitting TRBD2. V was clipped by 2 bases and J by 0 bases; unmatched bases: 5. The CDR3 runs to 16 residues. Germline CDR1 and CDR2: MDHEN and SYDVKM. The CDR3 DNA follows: TGTGCCAGCAGTTTAGGGGAAGCGGGGAGCACAGATACGCAGTATTTT. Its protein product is CASSLGEAGSTDTQYF.

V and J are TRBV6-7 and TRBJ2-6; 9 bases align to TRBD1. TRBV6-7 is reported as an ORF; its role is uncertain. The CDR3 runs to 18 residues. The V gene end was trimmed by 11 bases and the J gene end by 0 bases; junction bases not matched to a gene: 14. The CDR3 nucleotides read TGTGCCCTCTCAGGAAAGGGGACAGGGTTCTCTGGGGCCAACGTCCTGACTTTC. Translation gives CALSGKGTGFSGANVLTF.

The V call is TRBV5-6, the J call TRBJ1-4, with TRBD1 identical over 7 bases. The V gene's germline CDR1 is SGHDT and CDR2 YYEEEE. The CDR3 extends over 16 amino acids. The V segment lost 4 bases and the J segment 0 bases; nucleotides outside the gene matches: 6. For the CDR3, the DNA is TGTGCCAGCAGCCACACAGGGGTCACAACTAATGAAAAACTGTTTTTT. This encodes CASSHTGVTTNEKLFF.

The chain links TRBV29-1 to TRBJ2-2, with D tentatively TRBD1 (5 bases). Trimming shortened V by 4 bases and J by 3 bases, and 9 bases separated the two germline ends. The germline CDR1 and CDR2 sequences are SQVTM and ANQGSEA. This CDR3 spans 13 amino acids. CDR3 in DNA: TGCAGCGTTGCCCAGGGATACACCGGGGAGCTGTTTTTT. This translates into CSVAQGYTGELFF.

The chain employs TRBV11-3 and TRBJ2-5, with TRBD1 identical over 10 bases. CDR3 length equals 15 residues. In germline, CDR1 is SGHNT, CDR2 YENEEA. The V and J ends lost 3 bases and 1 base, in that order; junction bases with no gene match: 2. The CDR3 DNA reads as TGTGCCAGCAGCTTCCGACAGGGGGCCCAAGAGACCCAGTACTTC. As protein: CASSFRQGAQETQYF.

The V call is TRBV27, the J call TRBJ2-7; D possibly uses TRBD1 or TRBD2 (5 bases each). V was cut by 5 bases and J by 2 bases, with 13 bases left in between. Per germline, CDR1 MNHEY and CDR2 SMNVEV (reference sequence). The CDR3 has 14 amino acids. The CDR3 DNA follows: TGTGCCAGCAGTCCCGAGGGGCCAGCCTACGAGCAGTACTTC. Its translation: CASSPEGPAYEQYF.

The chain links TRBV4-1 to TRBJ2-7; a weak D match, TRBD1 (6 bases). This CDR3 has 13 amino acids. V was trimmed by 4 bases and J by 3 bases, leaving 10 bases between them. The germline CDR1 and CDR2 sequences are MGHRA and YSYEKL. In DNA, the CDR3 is TGCGCCAGCAGCCCCGGACAGCTCTACGAGCAGTACTTC. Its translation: CASSPGQLYEQYF.

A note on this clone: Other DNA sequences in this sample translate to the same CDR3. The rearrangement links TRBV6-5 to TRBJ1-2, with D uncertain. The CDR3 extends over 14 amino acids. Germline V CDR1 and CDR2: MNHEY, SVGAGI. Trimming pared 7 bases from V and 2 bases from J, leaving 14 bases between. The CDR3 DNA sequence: TGTGCCAGCACCTCCTCCGGAGGGAACTATGGCTACACCTTC. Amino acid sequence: CASTSSGGNYGYTF.